This T cell receptor beta chain was profiled in a study of blood T cell repertoires in COVID-19. At the level of the study: Acute and convalescent COVID-19 specimens originated in the United States, Italy and Spain.

The method was immunoSEQ multiplex PCR; TCRdb's version includes in-frame clones alone and lacks a portion of them. The sample includes 470,000 or so clones, about 89% seen only once; the top ten take around 4.5%. This CDR3 comprises 16 residues. Germline CDR1 reads LNHNV; CDR2 reads YYDKDF (reference sequence). The J segment lost 4 bases and the V segment lost 3 bases, leaving 10 bases of the junction unmatched. Source material: peripheral blood. The receptor was derived from a woman aged 25-40 years with acute or convalescent COVID-19. V gene TRBV15 combines with J gene TRBJ2-5; TRBD1 agrees at 8 bases. The CDR3 is CATSSNEGQEGETQYF. The CDR3 region has the DNA TGTGCCACCAGCAGTAACGAGGGACAGGAGGGAGAGACCCAGTACTTC.